The 20 T cell receptor beta chains in this list originate from one sample, sequenced in a study of blood T cells in healthy people across ages. A second PCR of 7 to 11 cycles used a sample-barcoded 5' primer and a J-beta primer mix. TCRdb re-derived calls from the 5' RACE reads in MiXCR, one entry per CDR3 protein. Among fewer than 800,000 distinct CDR3 sequences listed, around a fifth were seen once. The specimen was blood. The receptors derive from a man between 65 and 80 years old in good health.

This clonotype occurred a few times. The chain carries TRBV5-1 and TRBJ1-5; D not certain. CDR1 and CDR2 from the germline V gene are SGHRS and YFSETQ. This CDR3 contains 13 residues. The V end was cut by 5 bases, the J end by 3 bases, with 9 bases between. This CDR3 reads CASRLEINQPQHF. The CDR3 DNA reads TGCGCCAGCAGGCTGGAGATCAATCAGCCCCAGCATTTT.

This chain joins TRBV24-1 and TRBJ2-1; 10 bases are shared with TRBD2. The V gene's germline CDR1 is KGHDR and CDR2 SFDVKD. V dropped 4 bases and J dropped 6; count of bases not matched to a gene: 8. The CDR3 contains 16 residues. In nucleotides, the CDR3 is TGTGCCACCAGTGACCCTGCCGCTAGCGGGGGCAATGAGCAGTTCTTC. It is translated as CATSDPAASGGNEQFF.

The chain uses TRBV20-1 and TRBJ2-7; D may be TRBD1 (5 bases). Germline V gene sequence: CDR1 DFQATT, CDR2 SNEGSKA (reference sequence). CDR3 length: 11 amino acids. Between the trimmed V and J ends, which lost 3 bases and 7 bases, there was a span of 10 bases. The CDR3 bases are TGCAGTGCTAGGGACATAGGAGAGCAGTACTTC. This sequence encodes CSARDIGEQYF.

The CDR3 DNA reads as TGTGCCAGCAGTCCATTGGCGGGAGATGGGTACGAGCAGTACTTC. Its protein is CASSPLAGDGYEQYF. The rearrangement joins TRBV7-9 to TRBJ2-7; 7 nucleotides align to TRBD2. Germline CDR1 and CDR2: SEHNR and FQNEAQ (reference sequence). The junction had 12 bases not matched to a gene; V was cut back by 6 bases and J by 4 bases. This CDR3 has 15 residues.

This clonotype occurred a few times. This chain links TRBV28 with TRBJ1-1, with TRBD1 identical over 7 bases. The germline V gene has CDR1 MDHEN and CDR2 SYDVKM. CDR3 length equals 17 residues. V lost 7 bases, J lost 2 bases, and 16 bases stayed unmatched. The chain's CDR3 is CASTPIWGTVFNTEAFF. CDR3 in DNA: TGTGCCAGCACTCCGATTTGGGGGACAGTCTTTAACACTGAAGCTTTCTTT.

The chain combines TRBV10-3 with TRBJ2-5; TRBD1 matches 10 bases. Germline V gene lookup returns CDR1 ENHRY and CDR2 SYGVKD. J was trimmed by 5 bases and V by 5 bases; bases with no gene match: 2. The CDR3 extends over 13 amino acids. The CDR3 DNA reads TGTGCCATCAGTCGGACAGGGGGGGAGACCCAGTACTTC. Encoded protein: CAISRTGGETQYF.

The gene calls are TRBV29-1 and TRBJ1-5; 9 nucleotides align to TRBD1. CDR1 and CDR2 (germline): SQVTM, ANQGSEA. Losses at the gene ends were 6 bases for V and 7 bases for J; bases not matched to a gene: 7. CDR3 length: 13 residues. The CDR3 DNA is TGCAGCGTACACACAGGGGGCCAGCAGCCCCAGCATTTT. Translated: CSVHTGGQQPQHF. Together with reference TRBV29-1 and TRBJ1-5, the CDR3 gives the full variable domain: SAVISQKPSRDICQRGTSLTIQCQVDSQVTMMFWYRQQPGQSLTLIATANQGSEATYESGFVIDKFPISRPNLTFSTLTVSNMSPEDSSIYLCSVHTGGQQPQHFGDGTRLSIL.

On this clonotype itself: One junction end does not reproduce the germline sequence, and a read error may be involved. The CDR3: CAISESGRVVERSYNEHFF. In nucleotides, the CDR3 is TGTGCCATCAGTGAGTCGGGCAGGGTCGTTGAGAGGTCCTACAATGAGCACTTCTTC. The gene calls are TRBV10-3 and TRBJ2-1, with D tentatively TRBD1 (5 bases). In germline, CDR1 is ENHRY, CDR2 SYGVKD. This CDR3 spans 19 amino acids.

This clonotype appeared a few times. V is TRBV9 and J is TRBJ2-7; a weak D match, TRBD1 (6 bases). Trimming cost V 5 bases and J 5 bases, with 20 bases left between them. The CDR3 runs 15 residues. Germline CDR1 reads SGDLS; CDR2 reads YYNGEE. The chain's CDR3 is CASSPGTRGTDEQYF. The CDR3 coding sequence is TGTGCCAGCAGTCCCGGGACCAGGGGAACGGACGAGCAGTACTTC.

This clonotype was picked up a small number of times. The CDR3 region has the DNA TGTGCCAGCAGAGATAGCGATACCTACGAGCAGTACTTC. This codes for CASRDSDTYEQYF. The chain couples TRBV6-6 to TRBJ2-7, with a possible D match to TRBD2 (5 bases). This CDR3 is 13 amino acids long. CDR1 is MNHNY and CDR2 is SVGAGI in the germline V gene (reference sequence). Trimming removed 6 bases from V and 2 bases from J, with 11 bases in between.

The rearrangement uses TRBV20-1 and TRBJ2-1; TRBD2 is a possible D gene (6 bases). CDR3 length: 14 residues. Germline V gene data show CDR1 as DFQATT and CDR2 as SNEGSKA (reference sequence). V gave up 6 bases and J gave up 6 bases, with 18 bases separating them. CDR3 sequence reads: CSALDASAFNEQFF. DNA of the CDR3: TGCAGTGCCTTAGATGCTAGCGCCTTCAATGAGCAGTTCTTC.

V and J are TRBV12-3 or TRBV12-4 and TRBJ2-5, with D unclear. Trimming left V 2 bases short and J 4 bases short, with 8 bases between. The CDR3 totals 13 residues. The CDR3 DNA is TGTGCCAGCAGTTTATTCGTCTCAGAGACCCAGTACTTC. This encodes CASSLFVSETQYF.

This chain links TRBV4-1 with TRBJ1-1; perhaps TRBD1 as D (5 bases). The ends were cut back, 2 bases at V and 4 bases at J, with 17 bases in the middle. The CDR3 spans 16 residues. Germline V lookup: CDR1 MGHRA, CDR2 YSYEKL. The CDR3 DNA follows: TGCGCCAGCAGCCAAACGGGCTCCGGGGCGGGCACTGAAGCTTTCTTT. Its translation: CASSQTGSGAGTEAFF.

This clonotype turned up a few times. The chain uses TRBV5-1 and TRBJ2-5; D gene uncertain. This CDR3 is 15 amino acids long. The V end lost 4 bases, the J end lost 3 bases, and 16 bases lay between the germline ends. Germline values: CDR1 SGHRS, CDR2 YFSETQ. CDR3 sequence (DNA): TGCGCCAGCAGCCCCATGACGCCCCAGAAAGAGACCCAGTACTTC. Protein sequence: CASSPMTPQKETQYF.

This clonotype has just a few counts. The chain recombines TRBV28 with TRBJ2-1; 9 bases agree with TRBD2. CDR1 MDHEN and CDR2 SYDVKM come from the germline V gene. Unmatched junction bases numbered 8, after V lost 6 bases and J lost 8 bases. The CDR3 loop spans 14 amino acids. The CDR3 sequence: CASSSASGIYEQFF. In nucleotides, the CDR3 is TGTGCCAGCAGCTCGGCTAGCGGGATCTATGAGCAGTTCTTC. Full variable domain (outside the CDR3, taken from reference TRBV28 and TRBJ2-1): DVKVTQSSRYLVKRTGEKVFLECVQDMDHENMFWYRQDPGLGLRLIYFSYDVKMKEKGDIPEGYSVSREKKERFSLILESASTNQTSMYLCASSSASGIYEQFFGPGTRLTVL.

The V and J genes are TRBV28 and TRBJ2-5; 7 positions match TRBD1. The assigned J gene may be wrong: the sequence end matches TRBJ2-7 better. The CDR3 extends over 17 amino acids. Germline V gives CDR1 MDHEN, CDR2 SYDVKM. CDR3 in DNA: TGTGCCAGCAGGATTAAAAAGCCGGGACAGAACTTTTACGAGCAGTACTTC. Translating gives CASRIKKPGQNFYEQYF.

This clonotype was detected ten times or more. The chain combines TRBV29-1 with TRBJ2-1; D tentatively reads TRBD1 or TRBD2 (6 bases each). With 6 bases removed from V and 6 bases from J, the gap between germline ends came to 15 bases. Germline assignment: CDR1 SQVTM and CDR2 ANQGSEA. The CDR3 extends over 13 amino acids. Here the CDR3 DNA reads TGCAGCGTGGCGCCCGGAGGGGGCAATGAGCAGTTCTTC. This gives the protein CSVAPGGGNEQFF.

This clonotype was seen only a few times. V usage is TRBV20-1 and J usage is TRBJ1-5; no reliable D call. The CDR3 totals 14 residues. V gave up 5 bases and J gave up 0 bases, with 11 bases separating them. CDR1 and CDR2 from the germline V gene are DFQATT and SNEGSKA (reference sequence). The CDR3, as DNA: TGCAGTGCTGCAAAGAGTAATAGCAATCAGCCCCAGCATTTT. It is translated as CSAAKSNSNQPQHF.

This CDR3 is CASRTGQGRDTQYF. In nucleotides, the CDR3 is TGTGCCAGCAGAACGGGACAGGGGAGGGATACGCAGTATTTT. The chain is built from TRBV28 and TRBJ2-3; 10 positions match TRBD1. Germline V CDR1 and CDR2: MDHEN, SYDVKM. V dropped 6 bases and J dropped 6; count of bases not matched to a gene: 6. The length of the CDR3 is 14 residues.

This clonotype has a count of ten or more. This sequence joins TRBV28 and TRBJ2-1; D not resolved. Germline V gene sequence: CDR1 MDHEN, CDR2 SYDVKM. V shed 6 bases and J shed 4 bases, with 4 bases lying between them. There are 11 residues in the CDR3. The CDR3 loop reads CASRAYNEQFF. The CDR3 DNA reads as TGTGCCAGCAGGGCATACAATGAGCAGTTCTTC.